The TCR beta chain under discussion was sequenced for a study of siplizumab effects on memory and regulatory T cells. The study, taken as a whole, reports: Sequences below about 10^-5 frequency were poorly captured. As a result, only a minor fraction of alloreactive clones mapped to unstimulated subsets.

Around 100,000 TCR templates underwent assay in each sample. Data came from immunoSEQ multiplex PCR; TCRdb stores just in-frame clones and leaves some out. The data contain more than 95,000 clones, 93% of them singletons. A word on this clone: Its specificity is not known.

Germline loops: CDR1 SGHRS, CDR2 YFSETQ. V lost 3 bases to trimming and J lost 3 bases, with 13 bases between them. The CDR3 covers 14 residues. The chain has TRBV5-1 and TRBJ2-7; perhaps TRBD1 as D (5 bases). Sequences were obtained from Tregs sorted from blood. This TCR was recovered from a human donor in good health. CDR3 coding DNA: TGCGCCAGCAGCTCGCCAGTAGGGGTCTACGAGCAGTACTTC. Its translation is CASSSPVGVYEQYF.